Listed here is a single T cell receptor (beta chain). The antigen it binds to is not known. Base qualities are not provided; no much larger clone lies one nucleotide away. This sample stems from a study of control samples from healthy donors and cancer patients (dated by TCRdb to the early 2020s). Libraries came from the immunoSEQ multiplex PCR assay. Entries here come from immuneACCESS through TCRdb and include only in-frame sequences with V and J called. Some clones fail to appear in such tables; in the studies checked, an unresolved V gene covers under half of the shortfall, and the cause of the remainder is unknown. The sample has about 51,000 clones on record, roughly nine tenths of them singletons. Together, the top ten hold 1.6% of the sample. Including the terminal cysteine and phenylalanine, the CDR3 comprises 10 residues. CDR3 DNA only is kept here, 30 bases in frame from base 1.

The chain uses TRBV21-1 and TRBJ2-7. TRBV21-1 is a recognized pseudogene. The TCR originated in a man aged 40-49 years with colorectal cancer. The sample comprised PBMCs. The CDR3 region has the sequence CASPPYEQYF. At the DNA level, the sequence is TGTGCCAGCCCCCCCTACGAGCAGTACTTC.